This T cell receptor beta chain was documented in a study of cytomegalovirus exposure and HLA in healthy donors. Overall study: Genetic ancestry analysis placed over 65% of the 300 to 500 donors that were genotyped in the Caucasian-associated cluster. General observations from the study: A later analysis showed TCR association rates differing by HLA locus, peaking at DRB1 and lowest at HLA-C. Further analysis, carried out later, found HLA-associated TCR beta chains more clonally expanded than equally common other chains.

The study ran its PCR with 60 Vbeta and 13 Jbeta primers. The assay was immunoSEQ multiplex PCR, and TCRdb's table has in-frame clones only and misses some. The sample lists about 86,000 clones; roughly 77% were seen once. Donors were nominally healthy when sampled, though unrecorded immune exposures were likely. Points on this clone: Its matching antigen is unknown.

V was cut by 1 base and J by 3 bases, with 12 bases left in between. The CDR3 extends over 15 amino acids. Germline V CDR1 and CDR2: LGHNA, YNFKEQ. Sequences were obtained from PBMCs. This TCR derives from a woman in her thirties or forties in good health and CMV-seropositive. V usage is TRBV4-2 and J usage is TRBJ2-5, with D perhaps TRBD1 (5 bases). The CDR3 sequence is CASSQGFAGKETQYF. In nucleotides, the CDR3 is TGTGCCAGCAGCCAAGGGTTTGCAGGGAAAGAGACCCAGTACTTC.